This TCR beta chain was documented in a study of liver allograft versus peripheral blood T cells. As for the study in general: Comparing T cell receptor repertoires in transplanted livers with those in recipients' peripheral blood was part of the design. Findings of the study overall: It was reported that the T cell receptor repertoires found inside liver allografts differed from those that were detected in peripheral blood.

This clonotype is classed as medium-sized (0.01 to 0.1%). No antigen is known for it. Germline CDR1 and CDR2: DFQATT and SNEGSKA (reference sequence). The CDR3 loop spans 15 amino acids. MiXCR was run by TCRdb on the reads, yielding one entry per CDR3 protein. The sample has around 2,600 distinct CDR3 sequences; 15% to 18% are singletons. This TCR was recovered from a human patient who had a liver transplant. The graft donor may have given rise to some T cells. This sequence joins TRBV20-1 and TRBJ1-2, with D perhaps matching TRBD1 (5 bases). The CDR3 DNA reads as TGCAGCTCATCTGACAGACCCTGGGGATACTATGGCTACACCTTC. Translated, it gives CSSSDRPWGYYGYTF.